This T cell receptor (beta chain) was retrieved from a study of blood T cells in healthy people across ages. Study outcomes and limitations: Naive T cell percentage showed a strong correlation with TCR beta diversity. Estimated diversity across one million T cells was deemed an underestimate.

Then a second PCR, running roughly 6 to 11 cycles, was carried out with a sample-barcoded 5' primer and a J-beta primer mix. CDR3-containing paired-end reads numbering at least 2.5 million came from each sample. TCRdb fed the 5' RACE reads into MiXCR, producing one record per CDR3 protein. The table lists 800,000 to 1,000,000 distinct CDR3 sequences, roughly 52% of them singletons, with roughly 13% in the top ten. For this clonotype: Antigen: not known.

Every participating donor contributed roughly 10 milliliters of peripheral blood through a draw. The germline V gene has CDR1 LNHNV and CDR2 YYDKDF (reference sequence). CDR3 length equals 15 residues. With V trimmed by 6 bases and J by 0 bases, 8 bases remained unmatched. V gene TRBV15 combines with J gene TRBJ2-7, with TRBD1 matching 7 bases. The sample was blood. The source of this sequence is a young man in good health. The CDR3 loop is CATRADRTISYEQYF. As DNA, the CDR3 is TGTGCCACCAGAGCGGACAGGACGATCTCCTACGAGCAGTACTTC.